These 13 T cell receptor beta chains share one sample of origin, sequenced in a study of blood T cells in healthy people across ages. Primed by a sample-barcoded 5' primer and a J-beta primer mix, a second PCR proceeded for about 7 to 11 cycles. Using its own MiXCR run on the 5' RACE reads, TCRdb lists one record per CDR3 protein. The sample carries approximately 400,000 distinct CDR3 sequences, approximately 47% recorded once. The sequenced sample was blood. These receptors all come from a man between 60 and 75 years old in good health.

This clonotype was picked up a small number of times. The chain uses TRBV3-1 and TRBJ2-2; D tentatively fits TRBD1 or TRBD2 (6 bases each). This CDR3 contains 16 residues. The germline V and J ends were trimmed by 0 bases and 4 bases, with 12 bases remaining between them. Looked up from germline, CDR1 is LGHDT and CDR2 is YNNKEL (reference sequence). The CDR3 spells CASSQEPGAGTGELFF. The CDR3 nucleotides are TGTGCCAGCAGCCAAGAACCGGGGGCTGGCACCGGGGAGCTGTTTTTT.

The chain has TRBV7-9 and TRBJ1-1; weak D call: TRBD1 (5 bases). Germline values: CDR1 SEHNR, CDR2 FQNEAQ (reference sequence). The CDR3 length is 14 residues. Between the trimmed V and J ends, which lost 3 bases and 6 bases, there was a span of 14 bases. For the CDR3, the DNA is TGTGCCAGCAGCTTTGTTTCGGGGGAGTCTGAAGCTTTCTTT. It yields the protein CASSFVSGESEAFF.

The V gene is TRBV20-1, the J gene TRBJ2-7; 9 bases are shared with TRBD1. CDR1 and CDR2 from the germline V gene are DFQATT and SNEGSKA (reference sequence). The CDR3 contains 13 residues. The V segment lost 0 bases and the J segment 7 bases; nucleotides outside the gene matches: 4. CDR3 sequence: CSARDVQGAEQYF. The CDR3 bases are TGCAGTGCTAGAGATGTACAGGGGGCGGAGCAGTACTTC.

Regarding this clonotype: A single base separates this from a much larger clone, so it may be a read error. This chain links TRBV20-1 with TRBJ2-1; D not resolved. Germline lookup yields CDR1 DFQATT and CDR2 SNEGSKA (reference sequence). The length of the CDR3 is 10 residues. CDR3 sequence (DNA): TGCAGTCCCTCCGACAATGAGCAGTTCTTC. It encodes CSPSDNEQFF.

The chain joins TRBV7-6 to TRBJ2-7; 8 bases are a match to TRBD2. There are 18 residues in the CDR3. V lost 5 bases, J lost 0 bases, and 15 bases stayed unmatched. Germline loops: CDR1 SGHVS, CDR2 FNYEAQ. DNA for the CDR3: TGTGCCAGCAGCCCCGGGGTCGCGGGGGGTCCTAGCTCCTACGAGCAGTACTTC. It is translated as CASSPGVAGGPSSYEQYF.

Many counts were recorded for this clonotype. The chain carries TRBV7-2 and TRBJ2-3, with 9 bases fitting TRBD1. Germline trimming cut 3 bases from V and 4 bases from J; bases unmatched to any gene: 2. Germline V lookup: CDR1 SGHTA, CDR2 FQGNSA. The CDR3 runs to 14 residues. CDR3 protein: CASSFDRGSDTQYF. Here the CDR3 DNA reads TGTGCCAGCAGCTTTGACAGGGGGTCAGATACGCAGTATTTT.

Remarks on this clonotype: A much larger clonotype is one base distant, so this may be a read error. The chain couples TRBV14 to TRBJ2-5; 8 nucleotides align to TRBD2. The J segment lost 2 bases and the V segment lost 4 bases, leaving 12 bases of the junction unmatched. Germline CDR1 and CDR2: SGHDN and FVKESK. This CDR3 region has 17 residues. Here the CDR3 reads CASSLMTGGSLQETQYF. As DNA, the CDR3 is TGTGCCAGCAGCCTAATGACGGGAGGGTCCCTACAAGAGACCCAGTACTTC.

In its sample, this clonotype was seen a few times. The chain links TRBV25-1 to TRBJ1-1, with TRBD1 as a possible D gene (6 bases). The length of the CDR3 is 14 residues. Germline V gene sequence: CDR1 MGHDK, CDR2 SYGVNS. V gave up 7 bases and J gave up 0 bases, with 12 bases separating them. The DNA of the CDR3 is TGTGCCAGCACCCGAGGGGGAGTGAACACTGAAGCTTTCTTT. Translation gives CASTRGGVNTEAFF.

The rearrangement links TRBV2 to TRBJ1-2; TRBD1 is a possible D gene (6 bases). The CDR3 has 14 residues. Germline-derived CDR1 and CDR2 are SNHLY and FYNNEI. V gave up 6 bases and J gave up 1 base, with 12 bases separating them. The CDR3 loop reads CASSRDKLNYGYTF. In DNA form, the CDR3 reads TGTGCCAGCAGCCGGGACAAACTTAACTATGGCTACACCTTC. Complete variable domain (other parts from reference TRBV2 and TRBJ1-2): EPEVTQTPSHQVTQMGQEVILRCVPISNHLYFYWYRQILGQKVEFLVSFYNNEISEKSEIFDDQFSVERPDGSNFTLKIRSTKLEDSAMYFCASSRDKLNYGYTFGSGTRLTVV.

The V and J genes are TRBV5-1 and TRBJ1-1; TRBD1 agrees at 8 bases. From germline, CDR1 is SGHRS and CDR2 YFSETQ. Trimming cost V 2 bases and J 3 bases; bases outside gene matches: 9. The CDR3 is made up of 16 amino acids. The CDR3 reads CASSLRFDRGHTEAFF. The DNA of the CDR3 is TGCGCCAGCAGCTTAAGATTCGACAGGGGTCACACTGAAGCTTTCTTT.

In its sample, this clonotype was seen a few times. The chain links TRBV7-9 to TRBJ2-3; TRBD1 agrees at 10 bases. This CDR3 region has 16 residues. V gave up 5 bases and J gave up 6 bases; unmatched junction bases: 11. Germline CDR1 and CDR2: SEHNR and FQNEAQ (reference sequence). CDR3: CASSLDPGQGRDTQYF. Here the CDR3 DNA reads TGTGCCAGCAGCCTCGACCCGGGACAGGGGCGGGATACGCAGTATTTT.

There are a few counts of this clonotype. The CDR3: CASSLRLAASTDTQYF. The DNA for the CDR3 is TGTGCCAGCAGCTTACGACTAGCGGCTAGCACAGATACGCAGTATTTT. The chain is built from TRBV5-5 and TRBJ2-3; 9 positions agree with TRBD2. This CDR3 comprises 16 residues. Germline lookup yields CDR1 SGHKS and CDR2 YYEKEE (reference sequence). Trimming cost V 2 bases and J 0 bases; bases outside gene matches: 4. The entire variable domain, with the rest obtained from reference TRBV5-5 and TRBJ2-3, is as follows: DAGVTQSPTHLIKTRGQQVTLRCSPISGHKSVSWYQQVLGQGPQFIFQYYEKEERGRGNFPDRFSARQFPNYSSELNVNALLLGDSALYLCASSLRLAASTDTQYFGPGTRLTVL.

The V gene is TRBV6-2 or TRBV6-3, the J gene TRBJ2-5; D is unclear. The germline V gene has CDR1 MNHEY and CDR2 SVGEGT. The CDR3 has 12 residues. V was cut by 2 bases and J by 11 bases, with 12 bases left in between. CDR3 amino acids: CASSYTPLEQYF. For the CDR3, the DNA is TGTGCCAGCAGTTACACACCCCTTGAGCAGTACTTC.